This entry features one T cell receptor beta chain sequence. It is unclear where the CDR3 begins or ends on the DNA, so no DNA is shown, and the CDR3 is as TCRdb lists it. This sample was taken from a study of shared clonotypes between healthy human individuals. With termini counted, the CDR3 has 15 amino acids. A CD45RA+ naive subset and a CD45RA-negative memory subset were split from CD4+ cells. Per the original data handling: Filtering differed for immunoSEQ, which gave only junction sequences without quality scores. Sequencing was performed with immunoSEQ multiplex PCR; in TCRdb, only in-frame clones are kept and a portion is missing. V, J and clone size are those of that table, while D and trimming were read from the DNA. This sample has about 1.1 million clones; about 72% occur once, and the top ten carry about 0.89%.

Sequenced: memory CD4+ T cells from PBMCs. Subset indicated: CD45RA-negative fraction. This sequence originates from a man in his late teens or twenties in good health. Some clones in this sample may be carry-over from other donors' samples. The gene calls are TRBV21-1 and TRBJ2-7; TRBD2 is the table's D call, not checked against the DNA. TRBV21-1 is shown as a pseudogene. CDR3 protein: CASSKVGRGIYEQYF.